One sample yielded the 21 T cell receptor beta chains listed below, sequenced in a study of cytomegalovirus exposure and HLA in healthy donors. Clones were read by immunoSEQ multiplex PCR, and TCRdb kept only the in-frame ones, dropping some. Among around 190,000 clones listed, 85% were seen once. The sequenced material came from PBMCs. Every receptor here comes from a man between 18 and 35 years old in good health and CMV-seropositive.

The V call is TRBV28, the J call TRBJ2-7; D remains ambiguous. Deletions cut 1 base from V and 7 bases from J, with 8 bases between. CDR1 and CDR2 (germline): MDHEN, SYDVKM. The CDR3 has 12 amino acids. CDR3 nucleotides: TGTGCCAGCAGTTTATCGGGTTGGGAGCAGTACTTC. Protein product: CASSLSGWEQYF.

The chain is built from TRBV6-5 and TRBJ1-4; D unclear. This CDR3 has 15 amino acids. Trimming pared 2 bases from V and 8 bases from J, leaving 15 bases between. Germline CDR1 and CDR2: MNHEY and SVGAGI. The CDR3 DNA is TGTGCCAGCAGTTACGAGGCGAACTCGCGCGAAAAACTGTTTTTT. Protein: CASSYEANSREKLFF.

The CDR3 region is CASSLAGLAGGANTGELFF. In nucleotides, the CDR3 is TGTGCCAGCAGCTTAGCGGGACTAGCGGGAGGCGCGAACACCGGGGAGCTGTTTTTT. This chain uses TRBV7-9 with TRBJ2-2; 15 nucleotides line up with TRBD2. Trimming at V came to 0 bases and at J to 0 bases, leaving 2 bases not matched to a gene. Germline V gene data show CDR1 as SEHNR and CDR2 as FQNEAQ (reference sequence). This CDR3 is built from 19 residues.

Note on this clone: Sequence at one end of the junction differs from germline and may be a read error. The chain couples TRBV30 to TRBJ2-1; 7 bases are shared with TRBD2. The CDR3 runs to 12 residues. Germline-derived CDR1 and CDR2 are GTSNPN and SVGIG (reference sequence). The CDR3 nucleotides are TGTGCCTGGAGTGGAGGGCTGACCGGGGGGATCTTC. Translated: CAWSGGLTGGIF.

The J gene is TRBJ1-3, the V gene TRBV13; tentatively, D is TRBD1 (6 bases). Trimming shortened V by 5 bases and J by 4 bases, and 21 bases separated the two germline ends. This CDR3 has 17 amino acids. Germline V gene sequence: CDR1 PRHDT, CDR2 FYEKMQ (reference sequence). CDR3 loop: CASSLGRGTGHGNTIYF. CDR3 sequence (DNA): TGTGCCAGCAGCCTTGGGAGGGGGACGGGACACGGAAACACCATATATTTT.

J is TRBJ2-7 and V is TRBV6-1, with 7 bases identical to TRBD2. V lost 1 base, J lost 0 bases, and 0 bases stayed unmatched. The CDR3 spans 14 residues. The germline V gene has CDR1 MNHNS and CDR2 SASEGT. CDR3 sequence: CASSEGTSSYEQYF. The CDR3 DNA reads TGTGCCAGCAGTGAAGGGACTAGCTCCTACGAGCAGTACTTC.

The table lists this clone with a few counts. The rearrangement uses TRBV4-2 and TRBJ1-1, with TRBD1 identical over 9 bases. J lost 8 bases, V lost 4 bases, and 5 bases had no gene match. Germline CDR1 and CDR2: LGHNA and YNFKEQ. The CDR3 sequence is 13 residues long. The CDR3 coding sequence is TGTGCCAGCAGCCCGAGGACAGGGGAAGAAGCTTTCTTT. Translating it yields CASSPRTGEEAFF.

The chain uses TRBV5-6 and TRBJ2-3, with 7 bases matching TRBD1. V was clipped by 2 bases and J by 0 bases; unmatched bases: 12. The CDR3 totals 18 residues. Germline CDR1 and CDR2: SGHDT and YYEEEE. CDR3 residues: CASSFRDSPPISTDTQYF. The CDR3 bases are TGTGCCAGCAGCTTCCGGGACAGCCCTCCTATTAGCACAGATACGCAGTATTTT.

J is TRBJ1-2 and V is TRBV7-2, with 8 nucleotides matching TRBD1. The CDR3 has 14 residues. V lost 7 bases, J lost 7 bases, and 11 bases stayed unmatched. CDR1 and CDR2 (germline): SGHTA, FQGNSA. CDR3 nucleotides: TGTGCCAGCACATGGGACAGGACTTCGGGTGGCTACACCTTC. The encoded protein is CASTWDRTSGGYTF.

The chain employs TRBV4-1 and TRBJ2-1; TRBD2 aligns across 13 bases. CDR3 length: 15 amino acids. V was clipped by 3 bases and J by 9 bases; unmatched bases: 5. Germline V lookup: CDR1 MGHRA, CDR2 YSYEKL. The CDR3 here is CASSQTSGGSGEQFF. DNA of the CDR3: TGCGCCAGCAGCCAGACTAGCGGGGGGTCGGGTGAGCAGTTCTTC.

The chain has TRBV4-1 and TRBJ2-1; maybe TRBD2 (7 bases). The germline V gene encodes CDR1 MGHRA and CDR2 YSYEKL. The CDR3 length is 16 residues. V lost 0 bases to trimming and J lost 5 bases, with 14 bases between them. CDR3 in DNA: TGCGCCAGCAGCCAAGATAGGGCGGGGGCCAACAATGAGCAGTTCTTC. This codes for CASSQDRAGANNEQFF.

The chain links TRBV6-5 to TRBJ2-3; 11 bases are a match to TRBD2. Germline CDR1 reads MNHEY; CDR2 reads SVGAGI. The CDR3 loop spans 16 amino acids. V shed 1 base, J shed 5 bases, and the junction held 5 bases outside the gene matches. CDR3 region: CASSYLAGGPGDTQYF. The CDR3 DNA reads TGTGCCAGCAGTTACTTAGCGGGAGGGCCGGGAGATACGCAGTATTTT.

The rearrangement uses TRBV7-7 and TRBJ2-5; perhaps TRBD1 as D (5 bases). Germline loops: CDR1 SSHAT, CDR2 FNYEAQ (reference sequence). The CDR3 has 15 amino acids. The V end was cut by 5 bases, the J end by 1 base, with 14 bases between. The CDR3 nucleotides read TGTGCCAGCAGCAATAGGGGTTACCCCCAAGAGACCCAGTACTTC. Protein sequence: CASSNRGYPQETQYF.

The chain is built from TRBV27 and TRBJ1-1; TRBD1 agrees at 10 bases. CDR3 length equals 15 residues. From germline, CDR1 is MNHEY and CDR2 SMNVEV (reference sequence). The V and J ends lost 4 bases and 3 bases, in that order; junction bases with no gene match: 5. The CDR3 coding sequence is TGTGCCAGCAGTTGGACAGGGGGGGGTGACACTGAAGCTTTCTTT. Encoded protein: CASSWTGGGDTEAFF.

V usage is TRBV9 and J usage is TRBJ1-2; D is possibly TRBD1 (5 bases). This CDR3 contains 17 residues. The germline V and J ends were trimmed by 0 bases and 2 bases, with 17 bases remaining between them. Germline CDR1 SGDLS, CDR2 YYNGEE. CDR3 region: CASSVDPTRARNYGYTF. In DNA, the CDR3 is TGTGCCAGCAGCGTAGATCCGACCAGGGCAAGGAACTATGGCTACACCTTC.

The rearrangement joins TRBV5-1 to TRBJ1-2, with 7 nucleotides matching TRBD1. V shed 4 bases, J shed 6 bases, and the junction held 12 bases outside the gene matches. Germline V gene lookup returns CDR1 SGHRS and CDR2 YFSETQ. The CDR3 extends over 15 amino acids. The CDR3 bases are TGCGCCAGCAGCGAATTCTCCGTAGGGGGCGATGGCTACACCTTC. It yields the protein CASSEFSVGGDGYTF.

The V gene is TRBV25-1, the J gene TRBJ2-2; D perhaps matches TRBD1 (6 bases). CDR3 length: 15 residues. CDR1 and CDR2 (germline): MGHDK, SYGVNS. V lost 4 bases and J 4 bases, leaving 13 bases between the germline ends. Here the CDR3 reads CASSGLQGGTGELFF. CDR3 bases: TGTGCCAGCAGTGGACTACAGGGTGGCACCGGGGAGCTGTTTTTT.

The V and J genes are TRBV11-1 and TRBJ1-1; 10 bases align to TRBD1. The junction had 3 bases not matched to a gene; V was cut back by 1 base and J by 4 bases. The CDR3 is made up of 15 amino acids. In germline, CDR1 is SGHAT, CDR2 FQDESV (reference sequence). The CDR3 sequence: CASSLEGQGTTEAFF. CDR3 coding DNA: TGTGCCAGCAGCTTAGAGGGACAGGGGACCACTGAAGCTTTCTTT.

The chain combines TRBV11-3 with TRBJ1-1, with 7 bases fitting TRBD1. The germline V gene has CDR1 SGHNT and CDR2 YENEEA. Trimming took 0 bases from V and 8 from J; bases not matched to a gene: 9. This CDR3 has 15 amino acids. CDR3 sequence (DNA): TGTGCCAGCAGCTTAGAACGGATTGGGACAGTAGAAGCTTTCTTT. Protein: CASSLERIGTVEAFF.

The chain couples TRBV6-6 to TRBJ1-1; D is possibly TRBD1 (5 bases). The CDR3 runs to 16 residues. V gave up 2 bases and J gave up 4 bases, with 17 bases separating them. The germline CDR1 and CDR2 sequences are MNHNY and SVGAGI (reference sequence). CDR3 sequence (DNA): TGTGCCAGCAGTTACACCGACTCCCACGGGGGCACTGAAGCTTTCTTT. Translated: CASSYTDSHGGTEAFF.

V usage is TRBV9 and J usage is TRBJ2-7; TRBD2 matches at 8 bases. The CDR3 runs to 13 residues. V was pared by 4 bases and J by 7 bases, with 7 bases of the junction left unmatched. Germline V gene sequence: CDR1 SGDLS, CDR2 YYNGEE. The CDR3: CASSRIGGEEQYF. The CDR3 DNA reads TGTGCCAGCAGCCGTATCGGGGGGGAAGAGCAGTACTTC.